This TCR beta chain was recovered during a study of T cell repertoires in cytomegalovirus infection (dated by TCRdb to the late 2010s). Regarding the study in general: The peptide stimulations were aimed at well-studied HLA-B-restricted epitopes as well as recently identified HLA-C-restricted CMV epitopes, whose presentation resists viral immunomodulation. Donor HLA type was relevant to the analysis, as public TCR beta signatures indicated carriage of CMV infection together with the matching HLA type.

The paper's findings and limits, for the study overall: Carriers of CMV infection plus the relevant HLA type were discriminated by the cumulative frequency of public TCR beta family members in the study cohort and in an independent roughly 400-donor cohort. The ex vivo response was dominated by HLA-C-restricted CMV-specific TCR beta clonotypes, which also provided the single most frequent clonotype in two of eight donors.

There are a few counts of this clonotype. The antigen it recognizes is unknown. Base qualities are missing; no much larger clone stands one base away. The sequencer was an Illumina HiSeq 1500. The raw public data were reprocessed by TCRdb itself: fastp quality trimming at Q25, MiXCR clonotype calling, in-frame beta chains only. Identical CDR3 proteins give one entry, which carries the most common genes and DNA. The sample table shows about 470,000 distinct CDR3 sequences, and about two fifths are seen once. The biggest ten clones account for about 41% of the sample. The intended sense of this specimen's treatment or condition label: in vitro stimulation with specific CMV peptide epitopes to enrich CMV-specific T cells. V loses 5 bases at its end and J loses 2 bases; junction bases beyond the gene matches: 6. As encoded in the germline V gene (reference sequence), CDR1 is MNHEY while CDR2 is SMNVEV. There are 15 amino acids in the CDR3, from cysteine to phenylalanine inclusive. The entry retains the CDR3 DNA only, 45 bases that are in frame from base 1.

The V and J segments used are TRBV27 and TRBJ2-5, and 9 junctional nucleotides match TRBD2. The clonotype was recovered from a human donor in good health (CMV status not recorded). Some clones in this sample may be carry-over from other donors' samples. The sample was cultured PBMCs, taken from culture after CMV antigen stimulation. The DNA reads TGTGCCAGCAGTGCCGGGACTAGCAGTCAAGAGACCCAGTACTTC. It codes for CASSAGTSSQETQYF.